This T cell receptor beta chain was captured by sequencing in a study of T cell repertoires in cytomegalovirus infection. TCRdb independently ran MiXCR on the reads; one entry per CDR3 protein. The sample gives approximately 500,000 distinct CDR3 sequences, around 10% of which show up once; roughly 10% is in the top ten. This TCR was recovered from a human donor in good health (CMV status not recorded). Some clones in this sample may be carry-over from other donors' samples. Sequenced: PBMCs.

The CDR3 coding sequence is TGTGCCAGCAGTCGCCGAGGACTAGCGGCCTACAATGAGCAGTTCTTC. Protein sequence: CASSRRGLAAYNEQFF. The chain carries TRBV2 and TRBJ2-1; 10 bases are shared with TRBD2. V dropped 5 bases and J dropped 2; count of bases not matched to a gene: 6. CDR1 SNHLY and CDR2 FYNNEI come from the germline V gene. This CDR3 spans 16 amino acids.